A selection of T cell receptor beta chains follows, all from one sample in a study of vaccination and CD4 T cells after COVID-19. TCRdb re-derived calls from the PCR reads in MiXCR, one entry per CDR3 protein. The sample comprises fewer than 20,000 distinct CDR3 sequences, over 45% of which are singletons, and approximately 17% rests with the top ten. Their target antigens are unknown. The source material was CD4+ T cells from blood, cultured in vitro, sampled before SARS-CoV-2 vaccination. The receptors stem from a human donor who had recovered from COVID-19. CDR3s include the opening cysteine and the closing phenylalanine or tryptophan. Each record gives: D gene, clone size, V gene, J gene, CDR3 DNA, CDR3 protein. A D gene is named only where the DNA matches it firmly. A clone size is listed for some rows: how often the clone was seen (once, few, many), or a class if it is expanded.

TRBD1	few	TRBV20-1	TRBJ1-5	TGCAGTGCCCAGAGGGGGCTTGTGGAGAGTCAGCCCCAGCATTTT	CSAQRGLVESQPQHF
.	.	TRBV27	TRBJ2-3	TGTGCCAGCAGTACCTTTAGGGCCGGGACGCAGTATTTT	CASSTFRAGTQYF
TRBD2	.	TRBV19	TRBJ2-7	TGTGCCAGTAGTTCGACTAGCGGGAGGCTTAGCGAGCAGTACTTC	CASSSTSGRLSEQYF
.	.	TRBV7-2	TRBJ1-1	TGTGCCAGCAGCTCAAGGACCGTCGGGGGGGCTTTCTTT	CASSSRTVGGAFF
TRBD1	few	TRBV6-5	TRBJ1-2	TGTGCCAGCAGTTCCCGGGACAGGGGGCCCTATGGCTACACCTTC	CASSSRDRGPYGYTF
.	.	TRBV7-3	TRBJ2-5	TGTGCCAGCAGCCCCGCCGGGCGGGGAGAGACCCAGTACTTC	CASSPAGRGETQYF
.	.	TRBV19	TRBJ1-5	TGTGCCAGTAGTATTTTGGGGGCACATCAGCCCCAGCATTTT	CASSILGAHQPQHF
.	.	TRBV12-3/TRBV12-4	TRBJ1-1	TGTGCCAGCAGTCTCCCCAGGGGGAACACTGAAGCTTTCTTT	CASSLPRGNTEAFF
TRBD1	.	TRBV6-5	TRBJ2-2	TGTGCCAGCAGTTCCGGACAGGGGGCGAACACCGGGGAGCTGTTTTTT	CASSSGQGANTGELFF
TRBD1	once	TRBV4-3	TRBJ1-2	TGCGCCAGCAGCCAAGCCGTTCCTGGGACAGGGGGCCTCAAATCCCATGGCTACACCTTC	CASSQAVPGTGGLKSHGYTF
TRBD1	few	TRBV7-2	TRBJ1-2	TGTGCCAGCAGTTTCGGACAGGGGTACTATGGCTACACCTTC	CASSFGQGYYGYTF
.	.	TRBV6-5	TRBJ1-1	TGTGCCAGCAGTTACTTCCGCCAAGACACTGAAGCTTTCTTT	CASSYFRQDTEAFF
.	few	TRBV7-9	TRBJ2-1	TGTGCCAGCAGCCCTAATGAGCAGTTCTTC	CASSPNEQFF
.	.	TRBV19	TRBJ1-5	TGTGCCAGTACCCTGACGCCGGGGGCGGCGCAGCCCCAGCATTTT	CASTLTPGAAQPQHF
.	few	TRBV20-1	TRBJ2-1	TGCAGTGCGGCTAGGGGCTTGGGGGAGCAGTTCTTC	CSAARGLGEQFF
.	.	TRBV7-9	TRBJ2-1	TGTGCCAGCAGCTTAGTGAGCGATGAGCAGTTCTTC	CASSLVSDEQFF
.	.	TRBV7-9	TRBJ2-7	TGTGCCAGCAGCTTAGTTCTGGGAGGAAACTACGAGCAGTACTTC	CASSLVLGGNYEQYF
.	.	TRBV6-5	TRBJ2-3	TGTGCCAGCAGTTATACCGGGTTCACAGATACGCAGTATTTT	CASSYTGFTDTQYF
.	.	TRBV30	TRBJ2-5	TGTGCCTGGGAGGGGATCAATAGGGGAGAGACCCAGTACTTC	CAWEGINRGETQYF
.	.	TRBV7-3	TRBJ2-2	TGTGCCAGCAGCTTAATGGGACTCCCTAACACCGGGGAGCTGTTTTTT	CASSLMGLPNTGELFF
.	once	TRBV7-9	TRBJ1-1	TGTGCCAGCAGCTTAGGAGGTTCCACTGAAGCTTTCTTT	CASSLGGSTEAFF
.	few	TRBV15	TRBJ1-2	TGTGCCACCAGCAGTGTACCCCTGCAGGGTTACTCCTATGGCTACACCTTC	CATSSVPLQGYSYGYTF
.	few	TRBV11-3	TRBJ1-1	TGTGCCAGCAGCTTAGTTCAGGGAGAAGCTTTCTTT	CASSLVQGEAFF
TRBD2	.	TRBV7-2	TRBJ2-7	TGTGCCAGCAGCTTGCAAGGACTAGCGGGAGGCGAGCAGTACTTC	CASSLQGLAGGEQYF
TRBD1	.	TRBV7-9	TRBJ1-1	TGTGCCAGCAGACTAACAGGGGACTCTGAAGCTTTCTTT	CASRLTGDSEAFF
.	.	TRBV6-1	TRBJ2-7	TGTGCCAGCAGACACGGTCACGAGCAGTACTTC	CASRHGHEQYF
.	.	TRBV24-1	TRBJ2-1	TGTGCCACCAGTGACAGGGGACGGGGCAATGAGCAGTTCTTC	CATSDRGRGNEQFF
.	.	TRBV19	TRBJ1-3	TGTGCCAGTAGTCTCACAGTCTCTGGAAACACCATATATTTT	CASSLTVSGNTIYF
TRBD1	.	TRBV7-2	TRBJ2-5	TGTGCCAGCAGCTTAAGCTGGACAGGGGATGGATTCAGGTTATCCCAAGAGACCCAGTACTTC	CASSLSWTGDGFRLSQETQYF
TRBD1	.	TRBV6-1	TRBJ2-7	TGTGCCACAGGATCTCAAGGGACAGGGGGACTTGGGCAGTACTTC	CATGSQGTGGLGQYF
.	.	TRBV11-3	TRBJ2-5	TGTGCCAGCAGCTTAGGAGGGGCTCAAGAGACCCAGTACTTC	CASSLGGAQETQYF
.	once	TRBV6-1	TRBJ1-5	TGTGCCAGCAGTGACCTATGGACATTTAATCAGCCCCAGCATTTT	CASSDLWTFNQPQHF
TRBD2	.	TRBV6-1	TRBJ2-7	TGTGCCAGCAGTGAAGCTCGAGCGGGGGCGGGGGAGCAGTACTTC	CASSEARAGAGEQYF
.	.	TRBV24-1	TRBJ1-2	TGTGCCACCAGTGATGCCCGGGGCAGGGAAAGGACAGGCTACACCTTC	CATSDARGRERTGYTF
.	few	TRBV7-3	TRBJ1-5	TGTGCCAGCAGCCAGGACGTCGATCAGCCCCAGCATTTT	CASSQDVDQPQHF
TRBD1	.	TRBV19	TRBJ1-2	TGTGCCAGTACGACAGGGTCGATTGGCTACACCTTC	CASTTGSIGYTF
TRBD1	.	TRBV7-9	TRBJ1-2	TGTGCCAGCAGCTTTTCGGGACAGGGGGCCGAGGGCTACACCTTC	CASSFSGQGAEGYTF
.	.	TRBV7-2	TRBJ2-1	TGTGCCAGCAGCCCCGGGATTACTTACAATGAGCAGTTCTTC	CASSPGITYNEQFF
TRBD2	.	TRBV6-2/TRBV6-3	TRBJ2-3	TGTGCCAGCAGTTACCCCACTAGCGGGGACACAGATACGCAGTATTTT	CASSYPTSGDTDTQYF
.	.	TRBV12-3/TRBV12-4	TRBJ2-7	TGTGCCAGCAGTAACCGGGACGAGCAGTACTTC	CASSNRDEQYF
TRBD1	few	TRBV9	TRBJ1-1	TGTGCCAGCAGCGTAGTCCCAGGGGGAGGCACTGAAGCTTTCTTT	CASSVVPGGGTEAFF